This TCR beta chain was sequenced in a study of early T cells in non-severe SARS-CoV-2 infection. Study at large: The chains were unpaired, and the sequenced material was bulk RNA from unsorted whole blood. General study findings and limits: A preference for anti-spike CD8 responses marked VDJdb matching, which missed private and CD4 specificities.

The V and J ends lost 1 base and 5 bases, in that order; junction bases with no gene match: 5. The CDR3 sequence is 14 residues long. CDR1 and CDR2 (germline): SGHRS, YFSETQ. Each single cDNA molecule received a unique molecular identifier. A single record per CDR3 protein comes from TCRdb applying MiXCR to the 5' RACE reads. The table has under 70,000 distinct CDR3 sequences, about 12% seen once. Regarding this clonotype: The antigen remains unidentified.

This chain joins TRBV5-1 and TRBJ2-5; the match to TRBD1 covers 7 bases. The sample taken for sequencing was whole blood. This TCR was recovered from an adult who was a healthcare worker with PCR-confirmed SARS-CoV-2 infection or an uninfected control (not recorded which). CDR3 protein: CASSLSGQAETQYF. CDR3 nucleotide sequence: TGCGCCAGCAGCTTGTCTGGACAGGCGGAGACCCAGTACTTC. The full variable domain, completed using reference TRBV5-1 and TRBJ2-5, is KAGVTQTPRYLIKTRGQQVTLSCSPISGHRSVSWYQQTPGQGLQFLFEYFSETQRNKGNFPGRFSGRQFSNSRSEMNVSTLELGDSALYLCASSLSGQAETQYFGPGTRLLVL.